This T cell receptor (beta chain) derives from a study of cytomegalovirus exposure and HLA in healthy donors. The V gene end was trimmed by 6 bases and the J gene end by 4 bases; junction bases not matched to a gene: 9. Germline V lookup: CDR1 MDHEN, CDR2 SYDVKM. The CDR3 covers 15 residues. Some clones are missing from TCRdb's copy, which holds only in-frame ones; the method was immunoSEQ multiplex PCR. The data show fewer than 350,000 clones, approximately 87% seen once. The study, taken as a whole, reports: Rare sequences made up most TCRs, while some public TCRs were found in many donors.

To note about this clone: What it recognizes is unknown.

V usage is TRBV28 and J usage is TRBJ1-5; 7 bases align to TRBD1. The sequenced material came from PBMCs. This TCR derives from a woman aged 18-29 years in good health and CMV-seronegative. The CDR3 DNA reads TGTGCCAGCAGACTCACAGGGGCGCGTAATCAGCCCCAGCATTTT. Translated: CASRLTGARNQPQHF.